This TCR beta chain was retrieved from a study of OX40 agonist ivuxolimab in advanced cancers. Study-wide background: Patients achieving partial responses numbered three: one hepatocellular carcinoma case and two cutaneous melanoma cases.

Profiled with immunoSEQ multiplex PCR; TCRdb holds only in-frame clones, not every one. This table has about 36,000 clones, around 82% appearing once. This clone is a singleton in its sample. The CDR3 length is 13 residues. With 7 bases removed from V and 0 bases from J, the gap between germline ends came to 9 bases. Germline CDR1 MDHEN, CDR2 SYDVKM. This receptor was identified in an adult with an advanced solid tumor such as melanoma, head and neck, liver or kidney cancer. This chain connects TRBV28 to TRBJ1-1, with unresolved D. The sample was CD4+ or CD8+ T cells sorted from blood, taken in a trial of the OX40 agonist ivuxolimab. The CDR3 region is CASTIQMNTEAFF. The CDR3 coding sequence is TGTGCCAGCACCATTCAGATGAACACTGAAGCTTTCTTT.